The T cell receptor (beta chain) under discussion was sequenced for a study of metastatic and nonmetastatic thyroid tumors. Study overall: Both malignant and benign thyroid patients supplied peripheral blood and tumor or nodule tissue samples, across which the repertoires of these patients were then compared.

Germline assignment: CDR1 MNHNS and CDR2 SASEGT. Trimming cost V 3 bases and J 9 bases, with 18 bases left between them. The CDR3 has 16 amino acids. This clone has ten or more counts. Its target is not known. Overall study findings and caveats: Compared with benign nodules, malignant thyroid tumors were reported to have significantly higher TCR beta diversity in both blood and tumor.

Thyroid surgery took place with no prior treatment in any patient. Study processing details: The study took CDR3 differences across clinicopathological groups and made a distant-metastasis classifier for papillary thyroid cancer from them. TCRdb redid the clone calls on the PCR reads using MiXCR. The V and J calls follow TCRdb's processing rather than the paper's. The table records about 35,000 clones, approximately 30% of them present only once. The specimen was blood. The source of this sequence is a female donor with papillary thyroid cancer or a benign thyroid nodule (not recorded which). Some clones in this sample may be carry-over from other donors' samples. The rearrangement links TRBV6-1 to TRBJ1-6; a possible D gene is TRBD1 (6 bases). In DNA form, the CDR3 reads TGTGCCAGCAGTGATCCATTCACAGGGATGGCTTCACCCCTCCACTTT. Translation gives CASSDPFTGMASPLHF.